This T cell receptor beta chain was profiled in a study of early T cells in non-severe SARS-CoV-2 infection. Overall study results and limits: Private and CD4 specificities were missed by VDJdb matching, which favored anti-spike CD8 responses.

The germline CDR1 and CDR2 sequences are MNHEY and SMNVEV (reference sequence). The CDR3 has 13 residues. V shed 8 bases and J 0 bases; nucleotides not matched to a gene: 4. This clonotype was picked up many times. The antigen remains unidentified. TCRdb redid the calling of the 5' RACE reads with MiXCR, one entry per CDR3 protein. Among some 46,000 distinct CDR3 sequences listed, approximately 6% were seen once. Specimen: whole blood. The chain employs TRBV27 and TRBJ2-7, with TRBD2 identical over 7 bases. The sequence derives from an adult who was a healthcare worker with PCR-confirmed SARS-CoV-2 infection or an uninfected control (not recorded which). The chain's CDR3 is CASGERDSYEQYF. The CDR3 DNA reads as TGTGCCAGCGGGGAGCGGGACTCCTACGAGCAGTACTTC.